The 2 T cell receptor beta chains given below trace back to one sample, sequenced in a study of patients and donors after allogeneic stem cell transplantation. TCRdb analysed the RT-PCR reads with MiXCR anew, one entry per CDR3 protein. The data contain a few hundred thousand distinct CDR3 sequences, around 40% of them singletons. Sequencing was carried out using blood, either unsorted or a sorted T cell fraction (not recorded which). Receptor source: a human donor who was either an allogeneic HSCT recipient or a stem cell or donor lymphocyte infusion donor (not recorded which). It is not recorded whose cells these are; they may come from a transplant donor.

V gene TRBV29-1 combines with J gene TRBJ1-2; a possible D gene is TRBD1 (6 bases). The germline V and J ends were trimmed by 7 bases and 4 bases, with 13 bases remaining between them. The CDR3 is 12 amino acids. Germline lookup yields CDR1 SQVTM and CDR2 ANQGSEA. CDR3 in amino acids: CSAPLGGYGYTF. CDR3 nucleotide sequence: TGCAGCGCCCCTCTAGGGGGCTATGGCTACACCTTC.

This CDR3 is CASRPLAGGYNEQFF. CDR3 bases: TGTGCCAGCAGACCCCTAGCGGGGGGTTACAATGAGCAGTTCTTC. This chain joins TRBV6-6 and TRBJ2-1; 11 nucleotides align to TRBD2. The ends lost 6 bases at V and 4 bases at J; junction bases unmatched: 5. The germline V gene has CDR1 MNHNY and CDR2 SVGAGI (reference sequence). CDR3 length: 15 amino acids.